This T cell receptor beta chain was retrieved from a study of T cells after yellow fever vaccination. The 5'RACE template-switching step produced TCR cDNA and added a universal primer site and UMIs. TCRdb itself ran the 5' RACE reads through MiXCR, one entry per CDR3 protein. The sample has just over 300,000 distinct CDR3 sequences; around 3.9% are singletons. Overall study results and limits: Just a small share of clonotypes turned up in the CD4 compartment as well as the CD8 compartment. Weaker overall, the secondary response nonetheless peaked faster (day 5 versus 15).

CDR3 size: 13 residues. Between the trimmed V and J ends, which lost 6 bases and 4 bases, there was a span of 12 bases. Germline CDR1 and CDR2: ENHRY and SYGVKD. This clonotype has ten or more counts. Its antigen remains unidentified. The sequenced sample was PBMCs, obtained on the day of the yellow fever booster vaccination. The J gene is TRBJ2-5, the V gene TRBV10-3; D is perhaps TRBD1 (5 bases). This receptor was identified in a man younger than 35 who received the YFV17D yellow fever vaccine. The CDR3 coding sequence is TGTGCCATCAGGCTAGACAGAAGAGAGACCCAGTACTTC. Protein: CAIRLDRRETQYF.